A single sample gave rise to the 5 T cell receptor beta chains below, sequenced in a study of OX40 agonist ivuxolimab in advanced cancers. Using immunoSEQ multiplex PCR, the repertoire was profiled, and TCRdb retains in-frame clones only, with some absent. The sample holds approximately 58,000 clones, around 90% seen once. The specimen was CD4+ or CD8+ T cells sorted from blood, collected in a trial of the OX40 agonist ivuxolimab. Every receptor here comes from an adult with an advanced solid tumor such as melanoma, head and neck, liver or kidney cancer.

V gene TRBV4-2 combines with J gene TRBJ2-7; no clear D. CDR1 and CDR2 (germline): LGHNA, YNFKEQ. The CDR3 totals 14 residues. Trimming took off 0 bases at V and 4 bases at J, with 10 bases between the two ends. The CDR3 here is CASSQENLMYEQYF. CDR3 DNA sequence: TGTGCCAGCAGCCAAGAGAACCTCATGTACGAGCAGTACTTC.

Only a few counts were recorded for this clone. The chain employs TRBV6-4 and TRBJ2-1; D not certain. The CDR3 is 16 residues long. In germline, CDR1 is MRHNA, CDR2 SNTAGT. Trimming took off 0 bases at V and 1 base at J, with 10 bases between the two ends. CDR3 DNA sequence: TGTGCCAGCAGTGACTCGGCGGTTCAGTCCTACAATGAGCAGTTCTTC. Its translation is CASSDSAVQSYNEQFF.

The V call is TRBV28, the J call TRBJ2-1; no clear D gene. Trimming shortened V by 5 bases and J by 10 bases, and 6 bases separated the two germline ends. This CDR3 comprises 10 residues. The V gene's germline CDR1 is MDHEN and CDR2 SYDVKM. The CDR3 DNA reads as TGTGCCAGCAGTAGACTCGAGCAGTTCTTC. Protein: CASSRLEQFF.

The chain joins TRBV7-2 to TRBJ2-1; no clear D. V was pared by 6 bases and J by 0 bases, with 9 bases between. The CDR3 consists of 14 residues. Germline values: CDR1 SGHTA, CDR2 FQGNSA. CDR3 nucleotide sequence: TGTGCCAGCAGTAGGATGAGCTCCTACAATGAGCAGTTCTTC. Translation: CASSRMSSYNEQFF.

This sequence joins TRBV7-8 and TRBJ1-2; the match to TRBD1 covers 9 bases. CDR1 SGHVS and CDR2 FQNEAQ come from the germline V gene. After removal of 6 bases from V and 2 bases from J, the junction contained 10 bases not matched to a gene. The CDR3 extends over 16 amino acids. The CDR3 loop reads CASSGIRTGENYGYTF. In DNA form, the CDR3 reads TGTGCCAGCAGTGGAATTCGGACAGGGGAAAACTATGGCTACACCTTC.